This T cell receptor beta chain was observed in a study of cytomegalovirus exposure and HLA in healthy donors. On the study more broadly: Earlier, approximately 180 million T cells were analyzed, and some 120 million unique TCR beta sequences were found among them.

As for this clone: Antigen unknown.

Study-wide findings and caveats: The study flagged some 170 TCR beta chains as cytomegalovirus-associated.

The PCR ran on 60 Vbeta and 13 Jbeta primers. Measured with immunoSEQ multiplex PCR; TCRdb has only the in-frame clones, and not every one. The sample shows about 150,000 clones, roughly 72% of them seen only once. This CDR3 spans 15 amino acids. The germline V and J ends were trimmed by 3 bases and 7 bases, with 19 bases remaining between them. Germline loops: CDR1 GTSNPN, CDR2 SVGIG (reference sequence). The chain carries TRBV30 and TRBJ1-5, with a tentative D call TRBD1 (5 bases). Sequencing input: PBMCs. The TCR sequence derives from a man between 35 and 55 years old in good health and CMV-seronegative. CDR3 DNA sequence: TGTGCCTGGAGCCTCCGCGGGGCAGGTCAACAGCCCCAGCATTTT. Its translation: CAWSLRGAGQQPQHF.